This T cell receptor beta chain was sequenced during a study of blood T cell repertoires in COVID-19. Whole-study context: Some COVID-19 samples were acute and others convalescent; all came from the United States, Italy and Spain.

In the study's own analysis: Amplifying reference gene primers gave estimates of nucleated cell counts. Data came from immunoSEQ multiplex PCR; TCRdb stores just in-frame clones and leaves some out. From that table come the V and J calls and clone size; the DNA was used to work out D and trimming. The sample shows some 200,000 clones, about 90% of them seen only once. Participants were placed into cohorts based on the clinical history they reported. Recovered participants had two consecutive negative NP/OP PCR tests, healthcare professional clearance, or symptom resolution. This CDR3 comprises 15 residues. Germline V gene sequence: CDR1 SGHNT, CDR2 YENEEA. The V and J ends lost 5 bases and 3 bases, in that order; junction bases with no gene match: 10.

The receptor comes from a woman aged 25 to 39 who had recovered from COVID-19. The genes are TRBV11-3 and TRBJ2-7, with 7 bases identical to TRBD1. Source material: PBMCs or T cells enriched from blood (not recorded which). The CDR3 loop is CASSGVLRDSYEQYF. The CDR3 DNA is TGTGCCAGCAGCGGGGTCCTCCGGGACAGCTACGAGCAGTACTTC.